A selection of T cell receptor beta chains follows, all from one sample in a study of T cell changes during pregnancy in multiple sclerosis. The method was immunoSEQ multiplex PCR; TCRdb's version includes in-frame clones alone and lacks a portion of them. The sample lists around 85,000 clones, 91% occurring once. Sequenced here: PBMCs, sampled in the first trimester of pregnancy. The receptor source for this set is a female donor in good health, serving as a control in a pregnancy study. Some clones in this sample may be carry-over from other donors' samples. The CDR3 runs from the conserved cysteine through the conserved F or W. D genes are given only for firm matches. Clone size appears in some rows only: once, few, many, or a class for an expanded clone.

cdr3_aa | cdr3_nt | v_call | d_call | j_call | clone_size
CASTPPEGAGETQYF | TGTGCCAGCACCCCACCTGAGGGGGCCGGGGAGACCCAGTACTTC | TRBV28 | TRBD1 | TRBJ2-5 | once
CASSEKGAQPQHF | TGTGCCAGCAGTGAGAAGGGGGCCCAACCCCAGCATTTT | TRBV2 | TRBD1 | TRBJ1-5 | -
CASSLWAGLRIGNTEAFF | TGTGCCAGCAGTTTATGGGCGGGGCTCCGGATCGGAAACACTGAAGCTTTCTTT | TRBV28 | - | TRBJ1-1 | -
CASRPGFLGANVLTF | TGTGCCAGCAGGCCAGGGTTCCTCGGGGCCAACGTCCTGACTTTC | TRBV2 | - | TRBJ2-6 | -
CASSLGTAETQYF | TGTGCCAGCAGCCTAGGGACAGCCGAGACCCAGTACTTC | TRBV7-2 | TRBD1 | TRBJ2-5 | once
CASSDKMWEGPDSPLHF | TGTGCCAGCAGTGATAAGATGTGGGAGGGGCCGGATTCACCCCTCCACTTT | TRBV2 | - | TRBJ1-6 | -
CASSLAVGESGEQYF | TGCGCCAGCAGCTTGGCCGTCGGGGAGTCGGGGGAGCAGTACTTC | TRBV5-1 | - | TRBJ2-7 | -
CASSVQNNYGYTF | TGTGCCAGCAGCGTACAGAATAACTATGGCTACACCTTC | TRBV5-4 | - | TRBJ1-2 | -
CASSLEFAQGLTDTQYF | TGTGCCAGCAGCTTAGAGTTCGCGCAGGGACTCACAGATACGCAGTATTTT | TRBV11-3 | - | TRBJ2-3 | -
CASSMQGSYEQYF | TGTGCCAGCAGCATGCAGGGTAGCTACGAGCAGTACTTC | TRBV5-6 | - | TRBJ2-7 | once